One and the same sample provided the 27 T cell receptor beta chains below, sequenced in a study of cytomegalovirus exposure and HLA in healthy donors. The PCR ran on 60 Vbeta and 13 Jbeta primers. Produced via immunoSEQ multiplex PCR; TCRdb's table is partial and in-frame only. The sample consists of hundreds of thousands of clones, roughly 80% of them appearing once. Specimen: PBMCs. Receptors originate from a man aged 40-55 years in good health and CMV-seronegative.

This clone occurred once. The chain employs TRBV4-1 and TRBJ2-1, with D possibly TRBD1 on 5 matching bases. The CDR3 totals 12 residues. Deletions cut 4 bases from V and 9 bases from J, with 10 bases between. Germline values: CDR1 MGHRA, CDR2 YSYEKL. Here the CDR3 reads CASSPGGAEQFF. DNA for the CDR3: TGCGCCAGCAGCCCCGGTGGGGCTGAGCAGTTCTTC.

This chain joins TRBV19 and TRBJ1-5, with D perhaps TRBD1 (5 bases). The CDR3 loop spans 15 amino acids. Germline V CDR1 and CDR2: LNHDA, SQIVND (reference sequence). Trimming pared 6 bases from V and 4 bases from J, leaving 16 bases between. CDR3 in amino acids: CASRGAGGRNQPQHF. As DNA, the CDR3 is TGTGCCAGTAGAGGAGCGGGGGGTAGGAATCAGCCCCAGCATTTT.

This chain joins TRBV27 and TRBJ2-5, with 9 bases matching TRBD1. CDR1 is MNHEY and CDR2 is SMNVEV in the germline V gene (reference sequence). The CDR3 extends over 15 amino acids. The junction had 8 bases not matched to a gene; V was cut back by 5 bases and J by 4 bases. CDR3 loop: CASSTIQGALETQYF. CDR3 bases: TGTGCCAGCAGTACCATACAGGGGGCGTTAGAGACCCAGTACTTC.

The CDR3 is CASSYSRGRGNTIYF. The CDR3 DNA reads as TGTGCCAGCAGTTACTCCAGGGGGCGTGGAAACACCATATATTTT. This sequence joins TRBV6-5 and TRBJ1-3; TRBD1 aligns across 8 bases. The CDR3 has 15 residues. The J segment lost 3 bases and the V segment lost 0 bases, leaving 1 base of the junction unmatched. Germline V gives CDR1 MNHEY, CDR2 SVGAGI.

The rearrangement links TRBV25-1 to TRBJ2-3, with D tentatively TRBD2 (5 bases). CDR3 length: 15 residues. Trimming shortened V by 8 bases and J by 8 bases, and 23 bases separated the two germline ends. The germline V gene encodes CDR1 MGHDK and CDR2 SYGVNS. CDR3 bases: TGTGCCAGCCGTGCCCCCCTAGCTCCAGCGGCTACGCAGTATTTT. Encoded protein: CASRAPLAPAATQYF.

A remark on this clone: Different DNA sequences within this sample yield the same CDR3. This rearrangement joins TRBV19 to TRBJ2-7, with TRBD2 matching 10 bases. J gave up 4 bases and V 3 bases, and 3 bases lay outside the gene matches. This CDR3 is 14 amino acids long. From germline, CDR1 is LNHDA and CDR2 SQIVND (reference sequence). The CDR3 loop is CASSMSSGGYEQYF. The CDR3 DNA reads TGTGCCAGTAGTATGAGTAGCGGGGGGTACGAGCAGTACTTC. Full variable domain (remainder filled in from reference TRBV19 and TRBJ2-7): DGGITQSPKYLFRKEGQNVTLSCEQNLNHDAMYWYRQDPGQGLRLIYYSQIVNDFQKGDIAEGYSVSREKKESFPLTVTSAQKNPTAFYLCASSMSSGGYEQYFGPGTRLTVT.

CDR3 sequence (DNA): TGTGCCATCAGTGAGTCAGCGGGGGAACTGGGGGAGGAGCAGTTCTTC. Translating it yields CAISESAGELGEEQFF. The chain couples TRBV10-3 to TRBJ2-1; 8 positions agree with TRBD2. V trimming: 0 bases; J trimming: 10 bases; junction bases outside the gene matches: 11. The CDR3 sequence is 16 residues long. The germline gives CDR1 ENHRY, CDR2 SYGVKD.

The rearrangement joins TRBV7-2 to TRBJ2-1, with D tentatively TRBD1 (5 bases). V shed 5 bases and J shed 4 bases, with 21 bases lying between them. Looked up from germline, CDR1 is SGHTA and CDR2 is FQGNSA. This CDR3 region has 17 residues. The CDR3 here is CASSLDEGVWIYNEQFF. In DNA form, the CDR3 reads TGTGCCAGCAGCCTGGATGAAGGGGTGTGGATATACAATGAGCAGTTCTTC.

V gene TRBV19 combines with J gene TRBJ2-2, with 11 bases lining up with TRBD2. Germline loops: CDR1 LNHDA, CDR2 SQIVND (reference sequence). The CDR3 sequence is 18 residues long. The trim removed 9 bases at V and 0 bases at J, leaving 12 bases unmatched. CDR3 nucleotide sequence: TGTGCCAGCAGCTGGGGGACTAGCGGTCTGTCGAACACCGGGGAGCTGTTTTTT. It yields the protein CASSWGTSGLSNTGELFF.

This chain links TRBV18 with TRBJ2-1; 16 nucleotides agree with TRBD2. This CDR3 is built from 17 residues. V was pared by 3 bases and J by 7 bases, with 6 bases of the junction left unmatched. Germline CDR1 is KGHSH and CDR2 is LQKENI. The CDR3 reads CASSPVGTSGRGNEQFF. The CDR3 DNA reads as TGTGCCAGCTCACCGGTGGGGACTAGCGGGAGGGGAAATGAGCAGTTCTTC.

The rearrangement links TRBV9 to TRBJ2-1; 7 nucleotides match TRBD1. J lost 0 bases, V lost 4 bases, and 7 bases had no gene match. CDR1 and CDR2 (germline): SGDLS, YYNGEE. This CDR3 is built from 16 residues. In nucleotides, the CDR3 is TGTGCCAGCAGCTCGTATGCAGGGGGCTCCTACAATGAGCAGTTCTTC. As protein: CASSSYAGGSYNEQFF.

The J gene is TRBJ1-2, the V gene TRBV27, with 7 bases that match TRBD1. The CDR3 has 16 amino acids. Germline assignment: CDR1 MNHEY and CDR2 SMNVEV (reference sequence). The V gene end was trimmed by 5 bases and the J gene end by 1 base; junction bases not matched to a gene: 10. DNA for the CDR3: TGTGCCAGCAGTCCTCCGTGGACAGGCGATAACTATGGCTACACCTTC. Translation gives CASSPPWTGDNYGYTF.

This sequence joins TRBV2 and TRBJ2-6, with a tentative D call TRBD1 (5 bases). The CDR3 is 16 residues long. Trimming took off 6 bases at V and 0 bases at J, with 12 bases between the two ends. Germline CDR1 and CDR2: SNHLY and FYNNEI. The CDR3 coding sequence is TGTGCCAGCAGGGGCAGGGTTAGCTCTGGGGCCAACGTCCTGACTTTC. Translation: CASRGRVSSGANVLTF.

The chain is built from TRBV9 and TRBJ2-2; 9 bases map to TRBD2. Trimming at V came to 1 base and at J to 6 bases, leaving 7 bases not matched to a gene. The CDR3 is made up of 16 amino acids. Germline V lookup: CDR1 SGDLS, CDR2 YYNGEE. The CDR3 region is CASSVSSGVFPGELFF. In DNA form, the CDR3 reads TGTGCCAGCAGCGTATCTAGCGGGGTATTTCCCGGGGAGCTGTTTTTT.

V and J are TRBV28 and TRBJ1-5; D gene uncertain. V was cut by 7 bases and J by 4 bases, with 17 bases left in between. There are 15 residues in the CDR3. CDR1 and CDR2 from the germline V gene are MDHEN and SYDVKM. In DNA form, the CDR3 reads TGTGCCAGCACCCCGCGCGGGCTTTTAAATCAGCCCCAGCATTTT. Translation gives CASTPRGLLNQPQHF.

V is TRBV11-2 and J is TRBJ2-7; 9 positions agree with TRBD1. The trim removed 3 bases at V and 5 bases at J, leaving 2 bases unmatched. This CDR3 region has 13 residues. Per the germline V gene, CDR1 is SGHAT and CDR2 is FQNNGV. Here the CDR3 DNA reads TGTGCCAGCAGCTTCGGACAGGGGAACGAGCAGTACTTC. It specifies CASSFGQGNEQYF.

The rearrangement joins TRBV7-2 to TRBJ2-5; a possible D gene is TRBD2 (6 bases). V lost 1 base and J lost 4, with 13 bases in between. The CDR3 has 15 residues. Germline V gives CDR1 SGHTA, CDR2 FQGNSA. CDR3 nucleotides: TGTGCCAGCAGCTTAGGAGGCGGGAAGGGAGAGACCCAGTACTTC. Amino acid sequence: CASSLGGGKGETQYF.

V and J are TRBV6-6 and TRBJ2-3; the match to TRBD2 covers 9 bases. CDR1 and CDR2 (germline): MNHNY, SVGAGI (reference sequence). The V segment lost 2 bases and the J segment 4 bases; nucleotides outside the gene matches: 7. The CDR3 is 16 amino acids. The CDR3: CASSYPSAGGSDTQYF. The CDR3 DNA reads as TGTGCCAGCAGTTACCCCTCAGCGGGGGGCTCAGATACGCAGTATTTT.

CDR3 protein: CATSRDLAGVGEQYF. CDR3 bases: TGTGCCACCAGCAGAGATCTAGCGGGAGTGGGGGAGCAGTACTTC. J is TRBJ2-7 and V is TRBV15, with 10 bases fitting TRBD2. The CDR3 extends over 15 amino acids. The V gene end was trimmed by 0 bases and the J gene end by 7 bases; junction bases not matched to a gene: 6. Germline V gene data show CDR1 as LNHNV and CDR2 as YYDKDF (reference sequence).

This chain links TRBV10-3 with TRBJ1-2; weak D call: TRBD1 (6 bases). CDR1 is ENHRY, CDR2 SYGVKD, per germline. The CDR3 runs to 11 residues. Trimming pared 6 bases from V and 11 bases from J, leaving 13 bases between. The CDR3 sequence is CAISLQGGYTF. The CDR3 DNA reads TGTGCCATCAGCCTACAGGGAGGGTACACCTTC.

The chain links TRBV18 to TRBJ1-5; D remains ambiguous. V lost 4 bases to trimming and J lost 3 bases, with 34 bases between them. The CDR3 spans 22 residues. Per the germline V gene, CDR1 is KGHSH and CDR2 is LQKENI. The CDR3 nucleotides are TGTGCCAGCTCACGGGCGCCCACCAAAGGTAAGAGGGCTGGCAGCCACAATCAGCCCCAGCATTTT. Encoded protein: CASSRAPTKGKRAGSHNQPQHF.

The chain is built from TRBV27 and TRBJ2-1, with 14 bases that match TRBD2. The CDR3 is 15 amino acids. Germline V gives CDR1 MNHEY, CDR2 SMNVEV (reference sequence). J gave up 6 bases and V 5 bases, and 3 bases lay outside the gene matches. The CDR3 coding sequence is TGTGCCAGCAGTCTCGGGACTAGCGGGAGCAATGAGCAGTTCTTC. This gives the protein CASSLGTSGSNEQFF.

The CDR3 loop is CASSHPGGGNEQFF. The CDR3 DNA sequence: TGTGCCAGCAGCCATCCCGGGGGGGGGAATGAGCAGTTCTTC. The chain uses TRBV4-2 and TRBJ2-1; 8 bases align to TRBD2. The V and J ends lost 3 bases and 7 bases, in that order; junction bases with no gene match: 5. There are 14 residues in the CDR3. CDR1 is LGHNA, CDR2 YNFKEQ, per germline.

The rearrangement joins TRBV27 to TRBJ1-5; 7 nucleotides align to TRBD1. The CDR3 covers 16 residues. The germline CDR1 and CDR2 sequences are MNHEY and SMNVEV (reference sequence). J lost 2 bases, V lost 8 bases, and 12 bases had no gene match. CDR3 DNA: TGTGCCAGCCGCGCTAGGGGGCCCAGTGGCAATCAGCCCCAGCATTTT. It encodes CASRARGPSGNQPQHF.

The rearrangement uses TRBV9 and TRBJ1-1, with 7 nucleotides matching TRBD1. CDR1 and CDR2 from the germline V gene are SGDLS and YYNGEE. CDR3 length: 14 residues. V lost 0 bases and J lost 3; bases outside the gene matches: 2. The CDR3 here is CASSVVDRDTEAFF. CDR3 DNA: TGTGCCAGCAGCGTAGTCGACAGGGACACTGAAGCTTTCTTT.

J is TRBJ2-3 and V is TRBV9; TRBD2 might be the D (5 bases). The V end was cut by 4 bases, the J end by 6 bases, with 15 bases between. The CDR3 is 14 amino acids. CDR1 is SGDLS and CDR2 is YYNGEE in the germline V gene. CDR3 nucleotide sequence: TGTGCCAGCAGCCAGACTACCTTGGGGGATACGCAGTATTTT. Translated, it gives CASSQTTLGDTQYF.

The chain is built from TRBV7-3 and TRBJ2-1; TRBD2 aligns across 9 bases. V lost 0 bases and J lost 2; bases outside the gene matches: 2. Germline assignment: CDR1 SGHTA and CDR2 FQGTGA. The CDR3 totals 16 residues. CDR3 DNA sequence: TGTGCCAGCAGCTTAACACCTAGCGGGGCCTACAATGAGCAGTTCTTC. Its translation: CASSLTPSGAYNEQFF.